These 8 T cell receptor beta chains were sequenced from one sample in a study of CD8 T cells in ankylosing spondylitis (dated by TCRdb to about 2017). The investigation overall reported the following: A TCR beta motif made up of several highly homologous amino acid variants appeared to be characteristic of blood from ankylosing spondylitis patients.

No antigen has been assigned to these receptors. To prepare the library, 5' RACE was applied. Instrument on record: Illumina HiSeq 2500. TCRdb reanalyzed the raw reads on its own, using fastp at Q25 for trimming and MiXCR for clone calling, and kept in-frame beta chains. Each CDR3 protein gets just one entry, which takes the most common genes and DNA from the rows behind it. Across this sample there are about 510,000 distinct CDR3 sequences, with 5.3% seen only once. The ten biggest clones cover 3% to 4.5% of the sample. Specimen: blood, either unsorted or a sorted T cell fraction (not recorded which). The receptors come from a male donor with ankylosing spondylitis.

This clonotype was observed many times. This chain's CDR3 is CASSSTPPFQHF. CDR3 in DNA: TGTGCCAGCAGCTCGACCCCCCCGTTCCAGCATTTT. The genes are TRBV12-3 or TRBV12-4 and TRBJ1-5; D gene ambiguous. The CDR3 is 12 residues long. The V end was cut by 6 bases, the J end by 12 bases, with 15 bases between.

At least ten counts were recorded for this clonotype. V usage is TRBV7-2 and J usage is TRBJ1-6, with D unresolved. The germline CDR1 and CDR2 sequences are SGHTA and FQGNSA. V dropped 0 bases and J dropped 0 bases, with 9 bases sitting between them. CDR3 length: 17 residues. In DNA form, the CDR3 reads TGTGCCAGCAGCTTAGCTTCAGTGAGCTCCTATAATTCACCCCTCCACTTT. Protein product: CASSLASVSSYNSPLHF.

In this sample, this clonotype turned up many times. CDR3 protein: CASRDRGFHEQYF. The CDR3 region has the DNA TGTGCCAGCCGGGACAGGGGTTTCCACGAGCAGTACTTC. The chain carries TRBV6-2 or TRBV6-3 and TRBJ2-7; 10 bases are shared with TRBD1. Germline-derived CDR1 and CDR2 are MNHEY and SVGEGT. The CDR3 totals 13 residues. V shed 8 bases, J shed 5 bases, and the junction held 6 bases outside the gene matches.

This clonotype was seen many times. The chain recombines TRBV20-1 with TRBJ1-6; a possible D gene is TRBD1 (5 bases). Germline V gene sequence: CDR1 DFQATT, CDR2 SNEGSKA (reference sequence). The V end lost 1 base, the J end lost 9 bases, and 10 bases lay between the germline ends. The CDR3 is 13 residues long. The chain's CDR3 is CSARAGRSSPLHF. The CDR3 DNA reads as TGCAGTGCTAGAGCGGGGCGTAGTTCACCCCTCCACTTT.

This clonotype came up many times. The CDR3 region is CSARSGRSAGNEQYF. DNA for the CDR3: TGCAGTGCTAGATCGGGGCGGTCAGCGGGAAACGAGCAGTACTTC. This chain connects TRBV20-1 to TRBJ2-7; 7 nucleotides line up with TRBD2. V was clipped by 2 bases and J by 5 bases; unmatched bases: 12. Germline assignment: CDR1 DFQATT and CDR2 SNEGSKA (reference sequence). This CDR3 spans 15 amino acids.

The sample holds many counts of this clonotype. This chain joins TRBV28 and TRBJ1-2; 7 bases align to TRBD1. The germline V gene encodes CDR1 MDHEN and CDR2 SYDVKM. V shed 3 bases and J 6 bases; nucleotides not matched to a gene: 4. The length of the CDR3 is 13 residues. The CDR3 DNA follows: TGTGCCAGCAGTTTTAGGAGGGGGCATGGCTACACCTTC. Protein product: CASSFRRGHGYTF.

This clonotype was counted ten times or more. This chain uses TRBV29-1 with TRBJ1-1, with D maybe TRBD1 (5 bases). This CDR3 has 14 residues. The V end lost 4 bases, the J end lost 6 bases, and 18 bases lay between the germline ends. Germline-derived CDR1 and CDR2 are SQVTM and ANQGSEA. CDR3 sequence: CSVVPDPIGAEAFF. CDR3 coding DNA: TGCAGCGTTGTTCCGGACCCTATAGGGGCTGAAGCTTTCTTT.

This clonotype was detected a few times. The V gene is TRBV3-1, the J gene TRBJ2-1; 10 bases fit TRBD2. V lost 7 bases and J lost 7; bases outside the gene matches: 16. The CDR3 length is 17 residues. The germline CDR1 and CDR2 sequences are LGHDT and YNNKEL (reference sequence). The CDR3 DNA is TGTGCCAGCACCAATCCTATTGGGACTAGCGAGGGGAATGAGCAGTTCTTC. As protein: CASTNPIGTSEGNEQFF.